This T cell receptor beta chain was documented in a study of beta chain features in type 1 diabetes. Notes on this clone: Its antigen is currently unknown.

The study's findings and limits: TCRB repertoires of naive, central memory and Treg cells appeared more similar among patients than among healthy donors.

V was clipped by 5 bases and J by 2 bases; unmatched bases: 8. The CDR3 spans 16 residues. CDR1 SEHNR and CDR2 FQNEAQ come from the germline V gene (reference sequence). cDNA synthesis used the whole RNA isolate, giving expressed TCRB sequences. Method: immunoSEQ multiplex PCR; TCRdb's copy keeps in-frame clones and lacks some. The profile shows more than 350,000 clones, about an eighth of them singletons. This clonotype was obtained from a woman between 18 and 29 years old in good health. V gene TRBV7-9 combines with J gene TRBJ2-5; 10 nucleotides line up with TRBD2. The sequencing sample was made of naive CD4+ T cells from blood. As DNA, the CDR3 is TGTGCCAGCAGCCCCGGACTAGCGGCAGCACAAGAGACCCAGTACTTC. Amino acids: CASSPGLAAAQETQYF.